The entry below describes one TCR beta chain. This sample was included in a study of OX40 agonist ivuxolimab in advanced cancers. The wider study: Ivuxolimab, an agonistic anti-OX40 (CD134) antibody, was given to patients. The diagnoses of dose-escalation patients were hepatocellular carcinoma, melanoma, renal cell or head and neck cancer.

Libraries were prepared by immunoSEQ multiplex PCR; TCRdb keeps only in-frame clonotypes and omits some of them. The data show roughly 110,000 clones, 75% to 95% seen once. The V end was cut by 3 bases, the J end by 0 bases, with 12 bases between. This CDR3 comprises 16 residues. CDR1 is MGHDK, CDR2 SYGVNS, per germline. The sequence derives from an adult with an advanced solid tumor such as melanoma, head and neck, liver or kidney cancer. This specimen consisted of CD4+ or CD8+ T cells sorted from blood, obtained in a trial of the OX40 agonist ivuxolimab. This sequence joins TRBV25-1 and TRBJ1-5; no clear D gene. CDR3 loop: CASSDVGGDSNQPQHF. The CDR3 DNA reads TGTGCCAGCAGTGATGTTGGAGGAGATAGCAATCAGCCCCAGCATTTT. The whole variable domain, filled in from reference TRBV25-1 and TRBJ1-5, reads EADIYQTPRYLVIGTGKKITLECSQTMGHDKMYWYQQDPGMELHLIHYSYGVNSTEKGDLSSESTVSRIRTEHFPLTLESARPSHTSQYLCASSDVGGDSNQPQHFGDGTRLSIL.